This T cell receptor (beta chain) was sequenced in a study of blood T cell repertoires in COVID-19. Background on the study: COVID-19 samples, acute and convalescent, were from the United States, Italy and Spain. Sources were T cells, B-cell-depleted T cells, or PBMCs; the material itself was cDNA or gDNA.

The CDR3 length is 15 residues. The V and J ends lost 3 bases and 4 bases respectively, with 14 bases between them. CDR1 and CDR2 (germline): SNHLY, FYNNEI. Per the original data handling: For nucleated cells, counts were estimated from reference gene primer amplification. Measured with immunoSEQ multiplex PCR; TCRdb has only the in-frame clones, and not every one. V, J and clone size are those of that table, while D and trimming were read from the DNA. The sample lists 300,000 to 350,000 clones; 90% to 95% were seen once. The chain is built from TRBV2 and TRBJ2-3; the D gene is possibly TRBD2 (6 bases). The TCR comes from a young woman who had recovered from COVID-19. The sequenced material came from peripheral blood. CDR3 region: CASSDATGEADTQYF. The CDR3 DNA is TGTGCCAGCAGTGATGCCACGGGGGAGGCAGATACGCAGTATTTT.